These T cell receptor beta chains were read from a single sample in a study of T cell changes during pregnancy in multiple sclerosis. Measured with immunoSEQ multiplex PCR; TCRdb has only the in-frame clones, and not every one. Of around 65,000 clones listed, roughly 89% were seen once; the top ten hold 1.3% to 1.5%. This specimen was peripheral blood, taken in the third trimester of pregnancy. These receptors were obtained from a female donor in good health, enrolled as a control in a pregnancy study. Both conserved end residues are part of each CDR3. D genes are given only for firm matches. A clone size is listed for some rows: how often the clone was seen (once, few, many), or a class if it is expanded.

clone_size	j_call	d_call	v_call	cdr3_aa	cdr3_nt
many	TRBJ1-2	NA	TRBV7-9	CASSPSAGARYGYTF	TGTGCCAGCAGCCCCTCGGCAGGGGCGCGATATGGCTACACCTTC
NA	TRBJ1-2	NA	TRBV6-6	CASSYPGFGRDGYTF	TGTGCCAGCAGTTACCCCGGTTTCGGGCGGGATGGCTACACCTTC
NA	TRBJ2-7	TRBD1	TRBV19	CASSPWATGAPYEQYF	TGTGCCAGTAGTCCCTGGGCAACAGGGGCCCCCTACGAGCAGTACTTC
NA	TRBJ1-6	NA	TRBV4-3	CASSQDFGGDSPLHF	TGCGCCAGCAGCCAGGATTTCGGGGGGGATTCACCCCTCCACTTT
NA	TRBJ2-5	TRBD2	TRBV4-1	CASSPSGGSQETQYF	TGCGCCAGCAGCCCCAGCGGGGGGTCCCAAGAGACCCAGTACTTC
NA	TRBJ1-1	NA	TRBV5-4	CASSPAGNTEAFF	TGTGCCAGCAGCCCCGCGGGAAACACTGAAGCTTTCTTT
NA	TRBJ1-3	TRBD1	TRBV6-6	CASNPGQGAYTIYF	TGTGCCAGCAATCCGGGACAGGGGGCATACACCATATATTTT
NA	TRBJ2-7	NA	TRBV5-1	CASREQPSYEQYF	TGCGCCAGCAGAGAACAACCCTCCTACGAGCAGTACTTC
few	TRBJ1-1	NA	TRBV28	CASSKALNTEAFF	TGTGCCAGCAGTAAAGCGCTGAACACTGAAGCTTTCTTT
NA	TRBJ2-3	TRBD2	TRBV7-8	CASSLQRGRQYF	TGTGCCAGCAGCCTCCAGCGGGGGCGGCAGTATTTT
once	TRBJ1-6	TRBD1	TRBV7-8	CASSLGQGGSPLHF	TGTGCCAGCAGCTTAGGACAGGGAGGTTCACCCCTCCACTTT
NA	TRBJ2-7	TRBD1	TRBV10-3	CAISRQGWQYF	TGTGCCATCAGCCGACAGGGATGGCAGTACTTC
NA	TRBJ2-7	NA	TRBV7-9	CASSSPGVGPYEQYF	TGTGCCAGCAGCTCCCCGGGGGTGGGACCCTACGAGCAGTACTTC
NA	TRBJ1-5	NA	TRBV7-6	CASSLSGGDQPQHF	TGTGCCAGCAGCTTAAGCGGGGGTGATCAGCCCCAGCATTTT
once	TRBJ1-5	NA	TRBV4-3	CASSWNRDGNQPQHF	TGCGCCAGCAGCTGGAACAGGGACGGGAATCAGCCCCAGCATTTT
NA	TRBJ1-6	NA	TRBV5-4	CASSFRESPLHF	TGTGCCAGCAGCTTCAGGGAATCACCCCTCCACTTT
once	TRBJ2-1	TRBD2	TRBV7-3	CASSLTPLGGGLDEQFF	TGTGCCAGCAGCTTAACCCCCCTCGGCGGGGGGCTGGATGAGCAGTTCTTC
NA	TRBJ2-7	NA	TRBV6-5	CASSHSYEQYF	TGTGCCAGCAGTCACTCCTACGAGCAGTACTTC
NA	TRBJ1-4	TRBD1	TRBV5-1	CASSLGTGATNEKLFF	TGCGCCAGCAGCTTGGGGACAGGAGCAACTAATGAAAAACTGTTTTTT
NA	TRBJ2-3	TRBD1	TRBV11-2	CASSLLRDRPTDTQYF	TGTGCCAGCAGCTTACTCAGGGACAGACCCACGGATACGCAGTATTTT
NA	TRBJ2-1	NA	TRBV4-3	CASSQEEPNEQFF	TGCGCCAGCAGCCAAGAGGAGCCGAATGAGCAGTTCTTC
NA	TRBJ2-2	TRBD2	TRBV6-5	CASKQDRRGAGELFF	TGTGCCAGCAAGCAGGACCGGCGGGGGGCCGGGGAGCTGTTTTTT
NA	TRBJ2-7	TRBD1	TRBV6-5	CASSSRTGTGNEQYF	TGTGCCAGCAGTTCCCGAACCGGGACAGGGAACGAGCAGTACTTC
once	TRBJ2-7	NA	TRBV14	CASSHSYEQYF	TGTGCCAGCAGCCACTCGTACGAGCAGTACTTC
NA	TRBJ1-1	NA	TRBV5-1	CASSLQDPNTEAFF	TGCGCCAGCAGCTTACAGGACCCAAACACTGAAGCTTTCTTT
NA	TRBJ2-3	NA	TRBV15	CATSREIEPDTQYF	TGTGCCACCAGCAGAGAAATAGAACCCGATACGCAGTATTTT
NA	TRBJ1-2	TRBD1	TRBV28	CASSPGQGARYYGYTF	TGTGCCAGCAGTCCGGGACAGGGGGCCCGGTACTATGGCTACACCTTC
once	TRBJ2-1	NA	TRBV5-4	CASSLVTSDEQFF	TGTGCCAGCAGCTTGGTTACTAGTGACGAGCAGTTCTTC
NA	TRBJ2-7	TRBD2	TRBV13	CASSSPGGYEQYF	TGTGCCAGCAGCTCTCCCGGGGGGTACGAGCAGTACTTC
NA	TRBJ1-5	NA	TRBV6-5	CASSYGPGVTNQPQHF	TGTGCCAGCAGTTACGGCCCCGGGGTAACCAATCAGCCCCAGCATTTT
NA	TRBJ2-5	TRBD2	TRBV6-1	CASSERRGGYQETQYF	TGTGCCAGCAGTGAGAGGCGGGGGGGATATCAAGAGACCCAGTACTTC